The clone carrying this TCR beta chain was seen at least ten times. The antigen is not known. At one end, the junction sequence differs from germline, possibly due to a read error. This entry comes from a study of post-analysis software for immune sequencing data. Study summary: Included courses were relapsing-remitting and secondary progressive multiple sclerosis; progressive-relapsing multiple sclerosis was also included.

Broader study findings: Those samples that were prepared in the same batch co-clustered strongly by F measure. Versus controls, multiple sclerosis patients showed significantly lower diversity (normalized Chao1). TRBV segments more frequent in patients than in controls numbered about five and included TRBV5-6, TRBV5-1 and TRBV20-1.

This CDR3 is 16 amino acids long. Germline V CDR1 and CDR2: MGHRA, YSYEKL. TCR beta libraries were prepared from cDNA with unique molecular identifiers. The yield from roughly 1 to 10 million T cells was around 500,000 cDNA molecules in total. TCRdb itself ran the PCR reads through MiXCR, one entry per CDR3 protein. The table records approximately 570,000 distinct CDR3 sequences, 44% of them present only once. This TCR came from a girl aged 10 to 17 with multiple sclerosis. Sequencing was performed on blood. The chain couples TRBV4-1 to TRBJ2-1; no clear D. CDR3 DNA sequence: TGCGCTAGCAGCCAAGATTACGCGAGCTCCTACAATGAGCAGTTCTTC. Translating it yields CASSQDYASSYNEQFF.